A selection of T cell receptor beta chains follows, all from one sample in a study of control samples from healthy donors and cancer patients. The repertoire was sequenced with immunoSEQ multiplex PCR; TCRdb's copy has only in-frame clones and lacks some. The repertoire holds 400,000 to 450,000 clones, with over 75% as singletons. The specimen sequenced was PBMCs. Receptors were obtained from a man in his forties with head and neck cancer. The CDR3 runs from the conserved cysteine through the conserved F or W. D genes are given only for firm matches. Clone size is not always given. Where it is, it says once, few, many or a class for expanded clones.

clone size	CDR3 length	J gene	D gene	V gene	CDR3 DNA	CDR3 protein
.	14	TRBJ2-5	TRBD2	TRBV9	TGTGCCAGCAGCGTAGCAGCGGGGGGTGAGACCCAGTACTTC	CASSVAAGGETQYF
.	14	TRBJ1-1	.	TRBV6-5	TGTGCCAGCACCAAACGCCGGGACCGTGGTGCAGCTTTCTTT	CASTKRRDRGAAFF
.	11	TRBJ2-7	.	TRBV2	TGTGCCAGCAGTGACGAGTACGAGCAGTACTTC	CASSDEYEQYF
.	15	TRBJ1-1	.	TRBV2	TGTGCCAGCAGTTATAACCCCAGGGCAAACGCTGAAGCTTTCTTT	CASSYNPRANAEAFF
.	11	TRBJ1-4	.	TRBV6-2/TRBV6-3	TGTGCCAGCAGTGACCTAGGAAAACTGTTTTTT	CASSDLGKLFF
few	14	TRBJ2-3	TRBD1	TRBV29-1	TGCAGCGTTTTCCCGGGACAGTGGGCTCAGGCGCAGTATTTT	CSVFPGQWAQAQYF
.	14	TRBJ2-7	.	TRBV5-6	TGTGCCAGCAGCCCCACAGGGAGCTCCTACGAGCAGTACTTC	CASSPTGSSYEQYF
.	16	TRBJ1-5	.	TRBV4-1	TGCGCCAGCAGCCAAATTGGGGGCGTCAGCAATCAGCCCCAGCATTTT	CASSQIGGVSNQPQHF
.	15	TRBJ1-4	TRBD1	TRBV3-1/TRBV3-2	TGTGCCAGCAGCTTACGGACAGGGAGATTTGAAAAACTGTTTTTT	CASSLRTGRFEKLFF
.	15	TRBJ2-1	TRBD2	TRBV5-1	TGCGCCAGCCGGACTAGCGGGAGCCCCTACAATGAGCAGTTCTTC	CASRTSGSPYNEQFF
.	15	TRBJ1-2	TRBD1	TRBV28	TGTGCCAGCCACAGGGGCCCTTTAGCTAACTATGGCTACACCTTC	CASHRGPLANYGYTF
.	16	TRBJ2-7	.	TRBV6-2/TRBV6-3	TGTGCCAGCAGTTACTCTAGGATGGGATCTTCCTACGAGCAGTACTTC	CASSYSRMGSSYEQYF
.	17	TRBJ2-3	TRBD1	TRBV7-2	TGTGCCAGCAGCCCTAAAGGGACAGGGGGGAGCACAGATACGCAGTATTTT	CASSPKGTGGSTDTQYF
few	17	TRBJ1-4	TRBD1	TRBV9	TGTGCCAGCAGCGGCCGGGACAGGGTCGCAACTAATGAAAAACTGTTTTTT	CASSGRDRVATNEKLFF
.	15	TRBJ1-3	.	TRBV9	TGTGCCAGCAGCGTAGGTGAATTTAGTGGAAACACCATATATTTT	CASSVGEFSGNTIYF
.	16	TRBJ2-3	TRBD2	TRBV15	TGTGCCACCAGCAGGAGGACTAGCGGCAGCACAGATACGCAGTATTTT	CATSRRTSGSTDTQYF
.	17	TRBJ2-3	TRBD2	TRBV6-1	TGTGCCAGCAGTGAAGGAACTAGCGGGGTGTGGGCAGATACGCAGTATTTT	CASSEGTSGVWADTQYF
.	16	TRBJ2-3	.	TRBV1	TGCACCAGCAGTCACCAAGGACTAGCGGCCACAGATACGCAGTATTTT	CTSSHQGLAATDTQYF
.	14	TRBJ1-6	.	TRBV7-2	TGTGCCAGCAGCTCCCGGGACACGGGTTCACCCCTCCACTTT	CASSSRDTGSPLHF
.	14	TRBJ2-2	.	TRBV7-3	TGTGCCAGCAGTCGACAGGCGAACACCGGGGAGCTGTTTTTT	CASSRQANTGELFF
once	15	TRBJ2-7	TRBD1	TRBV25-1	TGTGCCAGCAGTGCTCCGGACAGGAAAACTCAGGAGCAGTACTTC	CASSAPDRKTQEQYF
.	16	TRBJ1-5	.	TRBV21-1	TGTGCCAGCTCCGACAGATTAAGAGGGATCAATCAGCCCCAGCATTTT	CASSDRLRGINQPQHF
.	12	TRBJ1-2	.	TRBV19	TGTGCCACCTACACAGGGAATTATGGCTACACCTTC	CATYTGNYGYTF
.	13	TRBJ1-2	.	TRBV7-3	TGTGCCAGCAGCACTCCAGGGGCCGGGGGCTACACCTTC	CASSTPGAGGYTF
.	16	TRBJ2-4	TRBD2	TRBV7-2	TGTGCCAGCAGCTTCAGACGAGGCGGGGGGGGCAACATTCAGTACTTC	CASSFRRGGGGNIQYF
.	14	TRBJ2-7	.	TRBV5-1	TGCGCCAGCAGCTTAGGTACAGATTACTACGAGCAGTACTTC	CASSLGTDYYEQYF
.	15	TRBJ1-3	.	TRBV5-6	TGTGCCAGCAGCCCAACGTGGGGGGCCGGAAACACCATATATTTT	CASSPTWGAGNTIYF
.	10	TRBJ1-1	.	TRBV20-1	TGCAGTGCGAGGACAGATGAAGCTTTCTTT	CSARTDEAFF
.	16	TRBJ2-7	TRBD1	TRBV9	TGTGCCAGCAGCGACAACGACAGGGGACTCTCCTACGAGCAGTACTTC	CASSDNDRGLSYEQYF
.	14	TRBJ2-7	TRBD1	TRBV19	TGTGCCAGTAGTTCGGGGACAGGGGGCTACGAGCAGTACTTC	CASSSGTGGYEQYF
.	13	TRBJ1-6	.	TRBV3-1/TRBV3-2	TGTGCCAGCAGCCAAGAGGGTAATTCACCCCTCCACTTT	CASSQEGNSPLHF
once	14	TRBJ1-1	.	TRBV5-1	TGCGCCAGCAGCTTGGGTGGGATGAACACTGAAGCTTTCTTT	CASSLGGMNTEAFF
.	18	TRBJ2-2	TRBD2	TRBV9	TGTGCCAGCAGCGTAGTGGCTAGCGGGGGGACGAACACCGGGGAGCTGTTTTTT	CASSVVASGGTNTGELFF
once	14	TRBJ1-5	.	TRBV6-5	TGTGCCAGCAGTTCCGAGAGGAGAGTCCAGCCCCAGCATTTT	CASSSERRVQPQHF
.	14	TRBJ1-5	.	TRBV19	TGTGCCAGTAGTATTCCCAGGGCGAATCAGCCCCAGCATTTT	CASSIPRANQPQHF
.	13	TRBJ2-4	.	TRBV27	TGTGCCAGCAGTTTGATAGGGAAAAACATTCAGTACTTC	CASSLIGKNIQYF
once	15	TRBJ1-1	.	TRBV10-1	TGCGCCAGCAGTGAGTCCGGGACACCGAACACTGAAGCTTTCTTT	CASSESGTPNTEAFF
.	18	TRBJ2-1	.	TRBV6-2/TRBV6-3	TGTGCCAGCAGTTACCCGGGGACTGGCCCGAGCTCCTACAATGAGCAGTTCTTC	CASSYPGTGPSSYNEQFF
.	15	TRBJ2-3	TRBD1	TRBV9	TGTGCCAGCAGCGTAGAGTCGACAGGGTCAGATACGCAGTATTTT	CASSVESTGSDTQYF
.	16	TRBJ1-4	.	TRBV28	TGTGCCAGCAGTTTATTCTCATCAGAACTTAATGAAAAACTGTTTTTT	CASSLFSSELNEKLFF
.	15	TRBJ2-2	.	TRBV28	TGTGCCAGCAGTTTGTTTGGGGGTAGGGCCGGGGAGCTGTTTTTT	CASSLFGGRAGELFF
.	17	TRBJ2-7	.	TRBV6-2/TRBV6-3	TGTGCCAGCAGTTACTCGATGGTCGAGGGACCTTCGTACGAGCAGTACTTC	CASSYSMVEGPSYEQYF
once	14	TRBJ1-5	.	TRBV28	TGTGCCAGCAGTTTCAGGGGCGTGGGTCAGCCCCAGCATTTT	CASSFRGVGQPQHF